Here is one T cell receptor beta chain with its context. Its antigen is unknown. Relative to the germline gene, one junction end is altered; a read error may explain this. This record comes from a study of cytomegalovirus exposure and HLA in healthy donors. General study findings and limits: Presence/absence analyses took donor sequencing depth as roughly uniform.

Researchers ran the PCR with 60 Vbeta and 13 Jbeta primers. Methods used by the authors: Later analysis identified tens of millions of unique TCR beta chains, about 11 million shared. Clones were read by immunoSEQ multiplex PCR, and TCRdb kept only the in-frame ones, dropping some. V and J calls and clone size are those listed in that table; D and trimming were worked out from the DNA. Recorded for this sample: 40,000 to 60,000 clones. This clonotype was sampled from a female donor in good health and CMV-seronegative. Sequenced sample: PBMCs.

CDR3 in DNA: TGTGCTAGCAGCGTAGGACTCGTCAATGAGCAGTTCTTC. It encodes CASSVGLVNEQFF. The rearrangement links TRBV7-7 to TRBJ2-1, with a possible D match to TRBD2 (5 bases). Looked up from germline, CDR1 is SSHAT and CDR2 is FNYEAQ (reference sequence). This CDR3 region has 13 residues.